The 14 T cell receptor beta chains below come from one sample, sequenced in a study of blood T cell repertoires in COVID-19. The data were produced by immunoSEQ multiplex PCR, yet TCRdb's version contains in-frame clones alone and is incomplete. Found here are around 100,000 clones, roughly nine tenths of them singletons; the top ten hold roughly 18%. Sequencing was performed on peripheral blood. The receptors come from a woman older than 75 in a cohort sampled during active COVID-19.

This chain joins TRBV5-5 and TRBJ2-5, with 8 bases identical to TRBD2. The CDR3 runs to 16 residues. In germline, CDR1 is SGHKS, CDR2 YYEKEE (reference sequence). Trimming removed 2 bases from V and 4 bases from J; junction bases left unmatched: 10. The CDR3 here is CASSFLGASGPETQYF. CDR3 bases: TGTGCCAGCAGCTTCTTAGGTGCTAGCGGGCCAGAGACCCAGTACTTC.

The CDR3 DNA is TGTGCCAGCAGACAAACCGGGACTAGCGGATCAAATGAGCAGTTCTTC. Translated, it gives CASRQTGTSGSNEQFF. The chain has TRBV27 and TRBJ2-1; 11 nucleotides align to TRBD2. The V and J ends lost 6 bases and 7 bases, in that order; junction bases with no gene match: 11. The length of the CDR3 is 16 residues. Looked up from germline, CDR1 is MNHEY and CDR2 is SMNVEV (reference sequence).

The V gene is TRBV15, the J gene TRBJ2-1; 9 bases agree with TRBD2. V shed 3 bases, J shed 4 bases, and the junction held 1 base outside the gene matches. Germline-derived CDR1 and CDR2 are LNHNV and YYDKDF (reference sequence). The CDR3 contains 14 residues. CDR3 nucleotides: TGTGCCACCAGCAGGACTAGCGGTTACAATGAGCAGTTCTTC. Translating it yields CATSRTSGYNEQFF.

This clone was seen a few times. At one end the junction does not follow the germline gene, possibly because of a read error. The CDR3 spells CASSLAFSGVTGELFF. In DNA form, the CDR3 reads TGTGCTAGCAGCTTAGCGTTTAGCGGAGTCACCGGGGAGCTGTTTTTT. This chain uses TRBV7-7 with TRBJ2-2, with a weak D call TRBD2 (6 bases). Germline V gene lookup returns CDR1 SSHAT and CDR2 FNYEAQ (reference sequence). This CDR3 is 16 amino acids long. Full variable domain (remainder filled in from reference TRBV7-7 and TRBJ2-2): GAGVSQSPRYKVTKRGQDVTLRCDPISSHATLYWYQQALGQGPEFLTYFNYEAQPDKSGLPSDRFSAERPEGSISTLTIQRTEQRDSAMYRCASSLAFSGVTGELFFGEGSRLTVL.

The chain uses TRBV3-1 (or the pseudogene TRBV3-2) and TRBJ2-7, with 9 bases lining up with TRBD1. V shed 5 bases and J 5 bases; nucleotides not matched to a gene: 7. Germline loops: CDR1 LGHDT, CDR2 YNNKEL (reference sequence). The CDR3 runs 14 residues. The CDR3 region has the DNA TGTGCCAGCAGCAACAAACAGGGGGCTAACGAGCAGTACTTC. It encodes CASSNKQGANEQYF.

The chain recombines TRBV11-2 with TRBJ2-7, with TRBD1 as a possible D gene (6 bases). The CDR3 covers 13 residues. In germline, CDR1 is SGHAT, CDR2 FQNNGV. Trimming stripped 8 bases from V and 3 bases from J, with 14 bases between. The CDR3 DNA follows: TGTGCCAGCGTCGGACAGCTAAACTACGAGCAGTACTTC. It translates to CASVGQLNYEQYF.

The chain has TRBV24-1 and TRBJ2-3, with 8 bases aligning to TRBD2. Germline-derived CDR1 and CDR2 are KGHDR and SFDVKD. The CDR3 totals 15 residues. The V segment lost 4 bases and the J segment 1 base; nucleotides outside the gene matches: 3. The CDR3 is CATSDERGRTDTQYF. The CDR3 region has the DNA TGTGCCACCAGTGACGAGCGGGGGCGCACAGATACGCAGTATTTT.

This clone has a single count. This chain connects TRBV11-2 to TRBJ1-2; TRBD1 might be the D (6 bases). Trimming pared 1 base from V and 8 bases from J, leaving 20 bases between. Germline V gene data show CDR1 as SGHAT and CDR2 as FQNNGV. CDR3 size: 16 residues. The CDR3 region has the DNA TGTGCCAGCAGCTTAGTAGTATCTGGGGGACAAAACGGCTACACCTTC. The encoded protein is CASSLVVSGGQNGYTF.

This chain links TRBV6-6 with TRBJ2-7, with a tentative D call TRBD2 (5 bases). The length of the CDR3 is 12 residues. The germline V gene has CDR1 MNHNY and CDR2 SVGAGI (reference sequence). V lost 10 bases and J lost 1, with 11 bases in between. Here the CDR3 DNA reads TGTGCCACCGGCGGGCGGTCCTACGAGCAGTACTTC. Residues: CATGGRSYEQYF.

Here the CDR3 reads CASSPGLAVNEQFF. The DNA for the CDR3 is TGTGCCAGCAGCCCAGGACTAGCGGTCAATGAGCAGTTCTTC. This chain links TRBV7-9 with TRBJ2-1, with TRBD2 matching over 10 bases. This CDR3 has 14 residues. The germline gives CDR1 SEHNR, CDR2 FQNEAQ (reference sequence). Trimming removed 5 bases from V and 6 bases from J; junction bases left unmatched: 4.

The chain uses TRBV29-1 and TRBJ2-1; D ambiguous. CDR1 is SQVTM, CDR2 ANQGSEA, per germline. V shed 5 bases and J shed 5 bases, with 4 bases lying between them. The CDR3 is 10 amino acids. CDR3 nucleotide sequence: TGCAGCGTTTATGACAATGAGCAGTTCTTC. It yields the protein CSVYDNEQFF.

V usage is TRBV29-1 and J usage is TRBJ1-2; 9 bases match TRBD1. The germline V gene encodes CDR1 SQVTM and CDR2 ANQGSEA. There are 14 residues in the CDR3. V lost 8 bases, J lost 4 bases, and 11 bases stayed unmatched. DNA for the CDR3: TGCAGCACAGTACAGGGGGCGGTCGGCTATGGCTACACCTTC. This translates into CSTVQGAVGYGYTF.

V and J are TRBV12-3 or TRBV12-4 and TRBJ1-2; the D gene is possibly TRBD1 (6 bases). Trimming took off 6 bases at V and 6 bases at J, with 14 bases between the two ends. The CDR3 length is 13 residues. The CDR3, as DNA: TGTGCCAGCAGCCAATACAGGGAGCATGGCTACACCTTC. It translates to CASSQYREHGYTF.

This chain uses TRBV6-2 or TRBV6-3 with TRBJ1-5; 8 bases match TRBD1. Germline V gene sequence: CDR1 MNHEY, CDR2 SVGEGT. The junction had 9 bases not matched to a gene; V was cut back by 2 bases and J by 6 bases. The CDR3 runs 16 residues. CDR3 in DNA: TGTGCCAGCAGTTACGGGGGGACAGGCGGGGGTCAGCCCCAGCATTTT. Protein sequence: CASSYGGTGGGQPQHF.